This T cell receptor (beta chain) derives from a study of cytomegalovirus exposure and HLA in healthy donors. Study at large: The approximately 120 validation repertoires and the 666 first-cohort repertoires shared a platform, a later analysis reported. The study's findings and limits: Reports described diagnosis of cytomegalovirus status by the classifier as highly specific and sensitive.

As concerns this clone: The antigen is undetermined.

The donors were part of the roughly 120-subject validation cohort, which stood apart from the approximately 670-subject first cohort. The germline CDR1 and CDR2 sequences are KGHSH and LQKENI. Trimming took 3 bases from V and 3 from J, leaving 9 bases between them. CDR3 length: 14 amino acids. Sequencing used immunoSEQ multiplex PCR; TCRdb keeps in-frame clones, though not all of them. The sample contains about 220,000 clones, approximately 88% of which appear only once. This receptor was taken from a woman under 40 in good health and CMV-seropositive. The chain links TRBV18 to TRBJ1-5; D is ambiguous. The sample taken for sequencing was PBMCs. In DNA form, the CDR3 reads TGTGCCAGCTCACCGACGTCTATCAATCAGCCCCAGCATTTT. Translating gives CASSPTSINQPQHF.